The clone carrying this T cell receptor (beta chain) showed up just once. The data are from a study of shared T cell receptors in the human thymus. Libraries were prepared by immunoSEQ multiplex PCR; TCRdb keeps only in-frame clonotypes and omits some of them. Altogether about 730,000 clones are present, approximately 83% being singletons, with the ten largest covering over 0.008%. These data were also reused for a study on human thymus T cells.

The sequence was obtained from a girl younger than two with a congenital heart defect. The sample consisted of thymocytes.

The chain's CDR3 is CASSVSGPNTEAFF. As DNA, the CDR3 is TGTGCCAGCAGCGTGAGCGGGCCGAACACTGAAGCTTTCTTT. The V gene is TRBV9, the J gene TRBJ1-1; D gene uncertain. The CDR3 is made up of 14 amino acids. Germline V CDR1 and CDR2: SGDLS, YYNGEE. The V end was cut by 2 bases, the J end by 1 base, with 9 bases between.